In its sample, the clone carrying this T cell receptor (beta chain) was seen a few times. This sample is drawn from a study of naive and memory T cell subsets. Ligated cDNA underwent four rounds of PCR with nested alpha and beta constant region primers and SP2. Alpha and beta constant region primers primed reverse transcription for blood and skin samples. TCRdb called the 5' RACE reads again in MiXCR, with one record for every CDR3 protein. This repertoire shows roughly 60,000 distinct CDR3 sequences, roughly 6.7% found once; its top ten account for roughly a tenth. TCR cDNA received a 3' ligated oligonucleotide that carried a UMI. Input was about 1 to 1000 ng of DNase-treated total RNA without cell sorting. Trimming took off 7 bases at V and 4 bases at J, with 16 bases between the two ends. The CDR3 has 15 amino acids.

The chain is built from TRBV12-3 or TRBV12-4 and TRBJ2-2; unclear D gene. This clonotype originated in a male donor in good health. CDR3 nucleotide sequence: TGTGCCAGCACCCCGGGCCTAGTCGGCACCGGGGAGCTGTTTTTT. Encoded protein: CASTPGLVGTGELFF.